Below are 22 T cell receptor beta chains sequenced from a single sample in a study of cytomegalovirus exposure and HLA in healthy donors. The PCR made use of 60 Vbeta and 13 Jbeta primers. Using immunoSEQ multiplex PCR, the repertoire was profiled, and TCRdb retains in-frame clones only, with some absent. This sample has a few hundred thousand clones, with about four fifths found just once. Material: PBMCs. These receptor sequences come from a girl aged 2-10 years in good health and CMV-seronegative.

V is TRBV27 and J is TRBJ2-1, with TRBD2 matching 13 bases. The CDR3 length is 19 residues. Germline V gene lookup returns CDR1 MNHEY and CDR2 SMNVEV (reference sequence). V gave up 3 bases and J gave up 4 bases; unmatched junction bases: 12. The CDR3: CASSLLGLAGPGAYNEQFF. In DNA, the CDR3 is TGTGCCAGCAGTTTGTTGGGACTAGCGGGACCAGGGGCTTACAATGAGCAGTTCTTC.

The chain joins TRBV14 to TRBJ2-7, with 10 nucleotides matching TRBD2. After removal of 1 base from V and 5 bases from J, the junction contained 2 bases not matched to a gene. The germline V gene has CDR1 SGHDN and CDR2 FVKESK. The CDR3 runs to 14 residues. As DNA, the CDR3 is TGTGCCAGCAGCCAAGCTAGCGGGAGCGACGAGCAGTACTTC. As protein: CASSQASGSDEQYF.

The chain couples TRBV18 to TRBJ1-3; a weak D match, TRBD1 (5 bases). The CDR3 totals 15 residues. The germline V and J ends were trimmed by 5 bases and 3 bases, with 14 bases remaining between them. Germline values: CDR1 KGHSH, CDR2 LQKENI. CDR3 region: CASSSSEGIGNTIYF. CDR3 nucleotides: TGTGCCAGCTCAAGCTCGGAGGGGATTGGAAACACCATATATTTT. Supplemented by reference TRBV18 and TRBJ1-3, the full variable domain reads NAGVMQNPRHLVRRRGQEARLRCSPMKGHSHVYWYRQLPEEGLKFMVYLQKENIIDESGMPKERFSAEFPKEGPSILRIQQVVRGDSAAYFCASSSSEGIGNTIYFGEGSWLTVV.

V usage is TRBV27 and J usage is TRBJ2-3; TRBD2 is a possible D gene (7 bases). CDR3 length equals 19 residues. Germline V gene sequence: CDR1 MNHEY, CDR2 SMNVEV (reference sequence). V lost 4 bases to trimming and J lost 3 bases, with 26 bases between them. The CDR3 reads CASSWAELRGRKRTDTQYF. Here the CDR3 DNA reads TGTGCCAGCAGTTGGGCCGAGTTGCGGGGGCGGAAAAGGACAGATACGCAGTATTTT.

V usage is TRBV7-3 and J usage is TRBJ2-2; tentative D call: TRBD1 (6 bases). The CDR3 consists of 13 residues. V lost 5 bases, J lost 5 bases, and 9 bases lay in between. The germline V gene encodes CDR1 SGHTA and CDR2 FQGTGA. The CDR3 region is CASSPGVTGELFF. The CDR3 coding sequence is TGTGCCAGCAGCCCAGGGGTTACCGGGGAGCTGTTTTTT.

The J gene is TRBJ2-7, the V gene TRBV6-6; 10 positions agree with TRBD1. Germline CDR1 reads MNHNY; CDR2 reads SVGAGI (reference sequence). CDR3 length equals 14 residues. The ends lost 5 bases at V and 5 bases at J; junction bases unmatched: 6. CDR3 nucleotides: TGTGCCAGCAGTGGAGGGACAGGGGTTGACGAGCAGTACTTC. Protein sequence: CASSGGTGVDEQYF.

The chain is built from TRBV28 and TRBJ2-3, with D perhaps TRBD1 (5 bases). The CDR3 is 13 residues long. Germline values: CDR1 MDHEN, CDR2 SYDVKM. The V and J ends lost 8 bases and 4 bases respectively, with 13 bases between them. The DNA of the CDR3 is TGTGCCAGCGGACCAGGGCAGGCAGATACGCAGTATTTT. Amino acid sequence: CASGPGQADTQYF.

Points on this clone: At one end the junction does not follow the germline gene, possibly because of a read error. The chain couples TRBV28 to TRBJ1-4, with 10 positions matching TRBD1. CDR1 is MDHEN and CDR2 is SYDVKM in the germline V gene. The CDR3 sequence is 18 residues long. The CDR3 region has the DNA TGTGCCAGCAGACGTTTCCCTCTAACCGGGACAGGGGACGCTATCCCATCATTT. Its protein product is CASRRFPLTGTGDAIPSF.

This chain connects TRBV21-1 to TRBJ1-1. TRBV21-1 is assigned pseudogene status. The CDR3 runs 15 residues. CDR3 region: CASSKGHKTNTEAFF. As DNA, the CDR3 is TGTGCCAGCAGCAAAGGGCACAAGACTAACACTGAAGCTTTCTTT.

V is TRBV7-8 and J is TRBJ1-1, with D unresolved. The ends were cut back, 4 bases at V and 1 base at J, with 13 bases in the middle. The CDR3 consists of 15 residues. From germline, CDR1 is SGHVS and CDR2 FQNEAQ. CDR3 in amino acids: CASSSPVSWNTEAFF. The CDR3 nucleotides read TGTGCCAGCAGCTCTCCAGTCTCTTGGAACACTGAAGCTTTCTTT. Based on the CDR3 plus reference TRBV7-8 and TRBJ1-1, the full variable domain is GAGVSQSPRYKVAKRGQDVALRCDPISGHVSLFWYQQALGQGPEFLTYFQNEAQLDKSGLPSDRFFAERPEGSVSTLKIQRTQQEDSAVYLCASSSPVSWNTEAFFGQGTRLTVV.

The DNA of the CDR3 is TGTGCCAGCAGCTTCGGGACAGGGAGTGAAAAACTGTTTTTT. Translating it yields CASSFGTGSEKLFF. The J gene is TRBJ1-4, the V gene TRBV5-6; 9 nucleotides match TRBD1. After removal of 2 bases from V and 7 bases from J, the junction contained 3 bases not matched to a gene. The germline V gene has CDR1 SGHDT and CDR2 YYEEEE. This CDR3 is 14 amino acids long.

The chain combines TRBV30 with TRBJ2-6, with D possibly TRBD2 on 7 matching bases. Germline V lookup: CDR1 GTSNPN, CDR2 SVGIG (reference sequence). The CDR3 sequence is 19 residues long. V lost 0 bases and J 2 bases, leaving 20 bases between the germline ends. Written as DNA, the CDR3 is TGTGCCTGGAGTGTAAAAGTGGAGAGGGGGGGGCCTGGGGCCAACGTCCTGACTTTC. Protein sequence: CAWSVKVERGGPGANVLTF.

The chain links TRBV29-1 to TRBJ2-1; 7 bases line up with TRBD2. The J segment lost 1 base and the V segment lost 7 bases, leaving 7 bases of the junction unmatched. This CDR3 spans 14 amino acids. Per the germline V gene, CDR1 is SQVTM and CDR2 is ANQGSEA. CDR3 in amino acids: CSAPGGSSYNEQFF. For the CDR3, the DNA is TGCAGCGCCCCTGGCGGGAGTTCCTACAATGAGCAGTTCTTC.

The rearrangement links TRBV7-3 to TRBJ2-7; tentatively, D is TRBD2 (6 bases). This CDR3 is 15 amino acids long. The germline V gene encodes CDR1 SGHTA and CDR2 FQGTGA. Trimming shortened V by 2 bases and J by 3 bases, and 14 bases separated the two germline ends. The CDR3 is CASSLFTGEGYEQYF. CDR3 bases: TGTGCCAGCAGCTTATTTACGGGAGAAGGCTACGAGCAGTACTTC.

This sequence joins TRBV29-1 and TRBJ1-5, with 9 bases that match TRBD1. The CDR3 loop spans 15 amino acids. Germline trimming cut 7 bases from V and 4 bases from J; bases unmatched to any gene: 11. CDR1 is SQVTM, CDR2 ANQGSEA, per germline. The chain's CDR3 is CSAYFTGTGNQPQHF. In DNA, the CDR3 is TGCAGCGCTTACTTTACCGGGACAGGGAATCAGCCCCAGCATTTT.

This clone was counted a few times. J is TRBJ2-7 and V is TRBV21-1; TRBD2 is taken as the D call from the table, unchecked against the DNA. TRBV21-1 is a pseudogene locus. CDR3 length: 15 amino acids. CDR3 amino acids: CASSKWPEGGYEQYF. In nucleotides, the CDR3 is TGTGCCAGCAGCAAATGGCCGGAGGGGGGGTACGAGCAGTACTTC.

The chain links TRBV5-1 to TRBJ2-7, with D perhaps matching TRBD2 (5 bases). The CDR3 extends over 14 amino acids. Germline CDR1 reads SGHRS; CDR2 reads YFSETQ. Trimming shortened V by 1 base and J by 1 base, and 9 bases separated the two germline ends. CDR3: CASSLYGESYEQYF. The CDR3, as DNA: TGCGCCAGCAGCTTGTACGGGGAATCCTACGAGCAGTACTTC.

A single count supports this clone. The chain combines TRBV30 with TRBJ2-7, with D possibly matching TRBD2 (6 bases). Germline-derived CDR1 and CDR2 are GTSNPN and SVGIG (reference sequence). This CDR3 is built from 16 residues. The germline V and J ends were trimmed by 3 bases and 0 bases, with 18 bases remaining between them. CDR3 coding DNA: TGTGCCTGGAGCATCAAGGTAGGGACTTTCTCCTACGAGCAGTACTTC. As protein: CAWSIKVGTFSYEQYF. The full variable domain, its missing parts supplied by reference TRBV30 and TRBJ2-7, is SQTIHQWPATLVQPVGSPLSLECTVEGTSNPNLYWYRQAAGRGLQLLFYSVGIGQISSEVPQNLSASRPQDRQFILSSKKLLLSDSGFYLCAWSIKVGTFSYEQYFGPGTRLTVT.

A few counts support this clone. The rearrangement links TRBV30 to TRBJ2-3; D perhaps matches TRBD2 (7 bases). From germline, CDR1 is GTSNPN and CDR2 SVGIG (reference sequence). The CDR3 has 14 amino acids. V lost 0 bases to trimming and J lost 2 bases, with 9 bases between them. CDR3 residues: CAWSVGGVTDTQYF. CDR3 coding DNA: TGTGCCTGGAGTGTAGGGGGGGTCACAGATACGCAGTATTTT.

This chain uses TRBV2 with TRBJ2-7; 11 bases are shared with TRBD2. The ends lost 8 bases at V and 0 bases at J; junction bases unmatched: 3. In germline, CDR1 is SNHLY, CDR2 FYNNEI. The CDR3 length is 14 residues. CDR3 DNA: TGTGCCAGCCTTACTAGCGGGAGCTCCTACGAGCAGTACTTC. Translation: CASLTSGSSYEQYF.

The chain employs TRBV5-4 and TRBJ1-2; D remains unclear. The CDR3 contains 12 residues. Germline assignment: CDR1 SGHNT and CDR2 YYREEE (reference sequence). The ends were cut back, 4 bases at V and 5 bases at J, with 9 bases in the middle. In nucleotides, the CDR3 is TGTGCCAGCAGCCTGGCGTTTTATGGCTACACCTTC. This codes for CASSLAFYGYTF. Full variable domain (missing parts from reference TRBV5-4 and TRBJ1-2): ETGVTQSPTHLIKTRGQQVTLRCSSQSGHNTVSWYQQALGQGPQFIFQYYREEENGRGNFPPRFSGLQFPNYSSELNVNALELDDSALYLCASSLAFYGYTFGSGTRLTVV.

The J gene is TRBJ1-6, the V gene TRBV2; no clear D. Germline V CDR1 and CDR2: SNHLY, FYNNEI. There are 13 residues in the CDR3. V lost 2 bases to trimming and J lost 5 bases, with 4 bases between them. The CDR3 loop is CASSESDNSPLHF. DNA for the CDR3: TGTGCCAGCAGTGAATCGGATAATTCACCCCTCCACTTT. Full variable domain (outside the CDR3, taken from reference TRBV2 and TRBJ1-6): EPEVTQTPSHQVTQMGQEVILRCVPISNHLYFYWYRQILGQKVEFLVSFYNNEISEKSEIFDDQFSVERPDGSNFTLKIRSTKLEDSAMYFCASSESDNSPLHFGNGTRLTVT.